This TCR beta chain was sequenced for a study of blood T cell repertoires in COVID-19. The assay was immunoSEQ multiplex PCR, and TCRdb's table has in-frame clones only and misses some. The sample has about 91,000 clones; around 80% are singletons. CDR3 length: 11 residues. Germline CDR1 reads SGHDT; CDR2 reads YYEEEE. The sequenced sample consisted of peripheral blood. The clonotype comes from a man aged 45-65 years with active or convalescent COVID-19. This chain links TRBV5-6 with TRBJ1-2; D may be TRBD1 (6 bases). The CDR3 protein is CMSRGGYGYTF. CDR3 coding DNA: TGTATGAGCAGGGGCGGATATGGCTACACCTTC. The variable domain in full, with the rest retrieved from reference TRBV5-6 and TRBJ1-2, is DAGVTQSPTHLIKTRGQQVTLRCSPKSGHDTVSWYQQALGQGPQFIFQYYEEEERQRGNFPDRFSGHQFPNYSSELNVNALLLGDSALYLCMSRGGYGYTFGSGTRLTVV.